Listed below are T cell receptor beta chains from one sample, sequenced in a study of blood T cells in healthy people across ages. TCRdb fed the 5' RACE reads into MiXCR, producing one record per CDR3 protein. Of some 1.7 million distinct CDR3 sequences in the sample, approximately 30% were seen once. The specimen sequenced was blood. These receptors originate from a woman between 25 and 40 years old in good health. Each CDR3 is given with its conserved first and last residue. The order of the fields is V gene, J gene, clone size, CDR3 protein. Rows give clone size only sometimes, using once, few, many, or a class for an expanded clone.

V: TRBV28; J: TRBJ2-7; size: -; CDR3: CASSPRSWAGGLAYEQYF
V: TRBV6-5; J: TRBJ2-1; size: -; CDR3: CASRTQRGEPNEQFF
V: TRBV12-3/TRBV12-4; J: TRBJ2-3; size: many; CDR3: CATRLAETTDTQYF
V: TRBV7-9; J: TRBJ2-3; size: many; CDR3: CASSLGGRGTDTQYF
V: TRBV29-1; J: TRBJ2-5; size: -; CDR3: CSVEWTGGLGTQYF
V: TRBV7-9; J: TRBJ2-3; size: many; CDR3: CASSLVGGSDTQYF
V: TRBV21-1; J: TRBJ1-5; size: few; CDR3: CASSKGIWGATNSNQPQHF
V: TRBV6-5; J: TRBJ2-1; size: many; CDR3: CASSFTQGGNEQFF
V: TRBV5-1; J: TRBJ1-1; size: few; CDR3: CASSSSGRWETEAFF
V: TRBV3-1; J: TRBJ2-5; size: -; CDR3: CTSRGQPGDEQYF
V: TRBV12-3/TRBV12-4; J: TRBJ1-4; size: -; CDR3: CASTKGTNEKLFF
V: TRBV20-1; J: TRBJ2-1; size: -; CDR3: CSAGGFQAVTTYYNEQFF
V: TRBV24-1; J: TRBJ2-5; size: -; CDR3: CATSDPTSGSQETQYF
V: TRBV6-5; J: TRBJ1-1; size: -; CDR3: CATSTSLNTEAFF
V: TRBV12-3/TRBV12-4; J: TRBJ2-5; size: few; CDR3: CASSWVDGTSGQETQYF
V: TRBV7-9; J: -; size: -; CDR3: CASGLAASAGAQETQFF
V: TRBV25-1; J: TRBJ2-1; size: -; CDR3: CASSEYEGLGNEQFF
V: TRBV7-3; J: TRBJ1-6; size: few; CDR3: CSSSSQGAGSPLHF
V: TRBV15; J: -; size: -; CDR3: CATSRVGLASSYNEQYF
V: TRBV4-2; J: TRBJ2-1; size: many; CDR3: CASSQDKAGTGNEQFF
V: TRBV18; J: TRBJ2-1; size: few; CDR3: CASSPPVGGNEQFF
V: TRBV20-1; J: TRBJ2-7; size: many; CDR3: CSAQGLAETYEQYF
V: TRBV12-3/TRBV12-4; J: TRBJ1-2; size: few; CDR3: CASTPVARNYGYTF
V: TRBV20-1; J: TRBJ1-3; size: -; CDR3: CSARVRGGTGNTIYF
V: TRBV21-1; J: TRBJ1-1; size: -; CDR3: CASRWVEVTEAFF
V: TRBV29-1; J: TRBJ2-1; size: many; CDR3: CSVGEDEQFF
V: TRBV10-3; J: TRBJ2-7; size: many; CDR3: CAISQGLAYEQYF
V: TRBV6-1; J: TRBJ2-3; size: few; CDR3: CASHRTGGTDTQYF
V: TRBV12-3/TRBV12-4; J: TRBJ2-7; size: many; CDR3: CASSRRAGGISEQYF
V: TRBV7-6; J: TRBJ2-7; size: few; CDR3: CASSSYYGTDYEQYF
V: TRBV3-1; J: TRBJ2-3; size: once; CDR3: CASSPNLPGLAGGEDTQYF
V: TRBV6-1; J: TRBJ1-2; size: many; CDR3: CASTGTGRPFNYGYTF
V: TRBV12-5; J: TRBJ2-3; size: -; CDR3: CASGSTRDPGTDTQYF
V: TRBV11-1; J: TRBJ2-1; size: many; CDR3: CASSLVLASDEQFF
V: TRBV5-1; J: TRBJ2-7; size: -; CDR3: CASSSDRGAVYEQYF
V: TRBV4-1; J: TRBJ2-7; size: few; CDR3: CASSQEVRGDEQYF
V: TRBV11-2; J: -; size: few; CDR3: CASSWAQTSGRYEQYF
V: TRBV29-1; J: TRBJ1-1; size: few; CDR3: CSVVGWDREGTEAFF
V: TRBV20-1; J: TRBJ2-5; size: few; CDR3: CSARDLVQETQYF